Each of the 26 T cell receptor beta chains below was sequenced from the same sample in a study of blood T cell repertoires in COVID-19. Data came from immunoSEQ multiplex PCR; TCRdb stores just in-frame clones and leaves some out. Among about 150,000 clones listed, 70% to 90% were seen once. Sequenced material: peripheral blood. The receptors here all came from a woman aged 60-70 years with COVID-19, enrolled during active disease.

The rearrangement uses TRBV5-1 and TRBJ2-3; a weak D match, TRBD2 (6 bases). V dropped 0 bases and J dropped 2 bases, with 7 bases sitting between them. The CDR3 is 14 amino acids. Germline assignment: CDR1 SGHRS and CDR2 YFSETQ. Here the CDR3 reads CASSLVADTDTQYF. The CDR3 DNA reads TGCGCCAGCAGCTTGGTAGCGGACACAGATACGCAGTATTTT. Variable domain in full (rest from reference TRBV5-1 and TRBJ2-3): KAGVTQTPRYLIKTRGQQVTLSCSPISGHRSVSWYQQTPGQGLQFLFEYFSETQRNKGNFPGRFSGRQFSNSRSEMNVSTLELGDSALYLCASSLVADTDTQYFGPGTRLTVL.

The chain joins TRBV6-5 to TRBJ1-2, with D tentatively TRBD1 (6 bases). V lost 7 bases, J lost 8 bases, and 20 bases lay in between. The CDR3 runs 14 residues. Germline CDR1 reads MNHEY; CDR2 reads SVGAGI. The DNA for the CDR3 is TGTGCCAGCACCCTTACCGCAGGGGTCGGCGGCTACACCTTC. The encoded protein is CASTLTAGVGGYTF.

The rearrangement uses TRBV5-1 and TRBJ1-3; D remains ambiguous. V was cut by 4 bases and J by 0 bases, with 11 bases left in between. The CDR3 contains 15 residues. Germline-derived CDR1 and CDR2 are SGHRS and YFSETQ. CDR3 DNA: TGCGCCAGCAGCGCGCGAGGCTACTCTGGAAACACCATATATTTT. Its protein product is CASSARGYSGNTIYF.

The genes are TRBV9 and TRBJ1-4; D is possibly TRBD1 (5 bases). V was clipped by 6 bases and J by 3 bases, with 12 bases between them. The V gene's germline CDR1 is SGDLS and CDR2 YYNGEE. The CDR3 is made up of 14 amino acids. In DNA, the CDR3 is TGTGCCAGCAACGTGGGGGGATCTAATGAAAAACTGTTTTTT. It yields the protein CASNVGGSNEKLFF.

This clone was seen a single time. The chain has TRBV11-1 and TRBJ2-7, with 9 bases aligning to TRBD2. With 3 bases clipped from V and 7 bases from J, the junction kept 4 bases outside the gene matches. This CDR3 contains 13 residues. In germline, CDR1 is SGHAT, CDR2 FQDESV (reference sequence). CDR3 amino acids: CASSFAGGYEQYF. The CDR3 DNA sequence: TGTGCCAGCAGCTTCGCGGGAGGGTATGAGCAGTACTTC.

This clone was counted many times. CDR3 in DNA: TGCGCCAGCAGACTCGGGACAGGGGCCTACACTGAAGCTTTCTTT. It specifies CASRLGTGAYTEAFF. This chain links TRBV5-1 with TRBJ1-1, with 10 bases aligning to TRBD1. The CDR3 sequence is 15 residues long. Germline CDR1 and CDR2: SGHRS and YFSETQ. J gave up 3 bases and V 5 bases, and 7 bases lay outside the gene matches.

This sequence joins TRBV27 and TRBJ1-6, with D perhaps matching TRBD1 (5 bases). V was cut by 5 bases and J by 0 bases, with 17 bases left in between. Germline-derived CDR1 and CDR2 are MNHEY and SMNVEV (reference sequence). The CDR3 length is 18 residues. Here the CDR3 reads CASSDGTGSNSYNSPLHF. The DNA of the CDR3 is TGTGCCAGCAGTGATGGGACTGGGTCAAACTCCTATAATTCACCCCTCCACTTT.

This clone came up once. This sequence joins TRBV6-5 and TRBJ1-1; D may be TRBD1 (6 bases). The germline V gene has CDR1 MNHEY and CDR2 SVGAGI. The CDR3 spans 15 residues. The ends were cut back, 0 bases at V and 3 bases at J, with 11 bases in the middle. The CDR3 region has the DNA TGTGCCAGCAGTTACTCGGGGGCCCCCCACACTGAAGCTTTCTTT. It translates to CASSYSGAPHTEAFF.

V and J are TRBV21-1 and TRBJ1-5; no check of the table's D call, TRBD1, against the DNA was made. TRBV21-1 is recorded as a pseudogene. The CDR3 totals 14 residues. The DNA of the CDR3 is TGTGCCAGAGACAGGGACCATAGCAATCAGCCCCAGCATTTT. Its protein is CARDRDHSNQPQHF.

This sequence joins TRBV4-2 and TRBJ1-2; D not certain. There are 13 residues in the CDR3. The V gene's germline CDR1 is LGHNA and CDR2 YNFKEQ. The V end was cut by 4 bases, the J end by 7 bases, with 13 bases between. The CDR3 bases are TGTGCCAGCAGCCTAGACCGTACGGGTGGCTACACCTTC. This encodes CASSLDRTGGYTF.

This rearrangement joins TRBV18 to TRBJ1-3; the D is unclear. Per germline, CDR1 KGHSH and CDR2 LQKENI. This CDR3 region has 16 residues. The V end lost 2 bases, the J end lost 0 bases, and 11 bases lay between the germline ends. The CDR3 here is CASSPAGPRSGNTIYF. CDR3 DNA: TGTGCCAGCTCACCAGCGGGCCCTCGCTCTGGAAACACCATATATTTT.

In this sample, this clone turned up once. The genes are TRBV11-3 and TRBJ2-2; D is perhaps TRBD2 (5 bases). Looked up from germline, CDR1 is SGHNT and CDR2 is YENEEA. Trimming left V 4 bases short and J 6 bases short, with 15 bases between. This CDR3 is 15 amino acids long. The chain's CDR3 is CASSSAGGKPGELFF. The CDR3 DNA sequence: TGTGCCAGCAGCTCCGCAGGAGGAAAACCCGGGGAGCTGTTTTTT.

This rearrangement joins TRBV25-1 to TRBJ1-2; 10 nucleotides align to TRBD1. Looked up from germline, CDR1 is MGHDK and CDR2 is SYGVNS. V lost 2 bases, J lost 8 bases, and 5 bases stayed unmatched. This CDR3 comprises 14 residues. The DNA of the CDR3 is TGTGCCAGCAGTGAACTCGGGACAGGGGAAGGCTACACCTTC. It specifies CASSELGTGEGYTF.

This clone was seen a few times. The chain links TRBV6-4 to TRBJ1-5; D ambiguous. The CDR3 contains 16 residues. Germline CDR1 MRHNA, CDR2 SNTAGT. V lost 6 bases and J lost 2, with 17 bases in between. CDR3 DNA sequence: TGTGCCAGCAGGGATAACATACCCCTAGGCAATCAGCCCCAGCATTTT. It translates to CASRDNIPLGNQPQHF.

The rearrangement uses TRBV5-4 and TRBJ1-4, with D perhaps matching TRBD1 (5 bases). CDR1 and CDR2 from the germline V gene are SGHNT and YYREEE (reference sequence). The CDR3 covers 16 residues. Trimming took off 2 bases at V and 0 bases at J, with 11 bases between the two ends. CDR3 bases: TGTGCCAGCAGCTTAGACAGCCGTGCAACTAATGAAAAACTGTTTTTT. Protein: CASSLDSRATNEKLFF.

The rearrangement joins TRBV6-5 to TRBJ2-1, with 8 bases matching TRBD1. Germline trimming cut 5 bases from V and 8 bases from J; bases unmatched to any gene: 8. Germline CDR1 reads MNHEY; CDR2 reads SVGAGI. The CDR3 runs 14 residues. The CDR3 region is CASSIGQGVDEQFF. CDR3 sequence (DNA): TGTGCCAGCAGTATCGGACAGGGCGTGGATGAGCAGTTCTTC.

The genes are TRBV12-5 and TRBJ2-1; the D is unclear. There are 12 residues in the CDR3. V was trimmed by 0 bases and J by 16 bases, leaving 13 bases between them. The germline V gene has CDR1 LGHNT and CDR2 FRNRAP. The CDR3 bases are TGTGCTAGTGGTTTGGTACCGAGGCAAGGATTCTTC. Translated: CASGLVPRQGFF. The variable domain in full, completed from reference TRBV12-5 and TRBJ2-1, reads DARVTQTPRHKVTEMGQEVTMRCQPILGHNTVFWYRQTMMQGLELLAYFRNRAPLDDSGMPKDRFSAEMPDATLATLKIQPSEPRDSAVYFCASGLVPRQGFFGPGTRLTVL.

J is TRBJ1-3 and V is TRBV9; D is undetermined. V lost 3 bases, J lost 4 bases, and 14 bases lay in between. The CDR3 contains 15 residues. Germline V CDR1 and CDR2: SGDLS, YYNGEE. The CDR3 bases are TGTGCCAGCAGCGCCTCGAGGGTGGCCGGAAACACCATATATTTT. Protein: CASSASRVAGNTIYF.

The CDR3 loop reads CASSQDLWGGQETQYF. The CDR3 DNA reads as TGTGCCAGCAGCCAAGATCTTTGGGGGGGCCAGGAGACCCAGTACTTC. The chain joins TRBV3-1 (or the pseudogene TRBV3-2) to TRBJ2-5; possibly TRBD2 for D (7 bases). V gave up 0 bases and J gave up 5 bases, with 16 bases separating them. The CDR3 has 16 amino acids. CDR1 is LGHDT and CDR2 is YNNKEL in the germline V gene (reference sequence).

This chain joins TRBV5-6 and TRBJ1-4; 10 positions match TRBD1. Germline CDR1 is SGHDT and CDR2 is YYEEEE. CDR3 length: 19 amino acids. The V gene end was trimmed by 2 bases and the J gene end by 2 bases; junction bases not matched to a gene: 12. CDR3 coding DNA: TGTGCCAGCAGCTTCCTACACGACAGGGGGCGGGAGACTAATGAAAAACTGTTTTTT. Translating it yields CASSFLHDRGRETNEKLFF. The whole variable domain, remainder taken from reference TRBV5-6 and TRBJ1-4, is DAGVTQSPTHLIKTRGQQVTLRCSPKSGHDTVSWYQQALGQGPQFIFQYYEEEERQRGNFPDRFSGHQFPNYSSELNVNALLLGDSALYLCASSFLHDRGRETNEKLFFGSGTQLSVL.

The chain recombines TRBV18 with TRBJ1-2; TRBD1 agrees at 8 bases. J lost 3 bases, V lost 6 bases, and 3 bases had no gene match. The CDR3 covers 13 residues. The germline CDR1 and CDR2 sequences are KGHSH and LQKENI. In DNA form, the CDR3 reads TGTGCCAGCTCCCTGGACAGGGACTATGGCTACACCTTC. Translation gives CASSLDRDYGYTF.

The genes are TRBV30 and TRBJ2-2; 7 nucleotides match TRBD2. The CDR3 is made up of 13 amino acids. Germline V CDR1 and CDR2: GTSNPN, SVGIG (reference sequence). Trimming removed 0 bases from V and 7 bases from J; junction bases left unmatched: 2. CDR3 in amino acids: CAWSVWGGGELFF. CDR3 coding DNA: TGTGCCTGGAGTGTTTGGGGGGGCGGGGAGCTGTTTTTT.

The chain uses TRBV18 and TRBJ1-3; 10 positions agree with TRBD1. Per the germline V gene, CDR1 is KGHSH and CDR2 is LQKENI. V shed 1 base and J 0 bases; nucleotides not matched to a gene: 9. CDR3 length equals 19 residues. In DNA form, the CDR3 reads TGTGCCAGCTCACCACAGGGACAGGGGAATAACCTCTCTGGAAACACCATATATTTT. It encodes CASSPQGQGNNLSGNTIYF.

The chain has TRBV6-6 and TRBJ1-5; D might be TRBD1 (6 bases). V lost 2 bases, J lost 2 bases, and 13 bases lay in between. The CDR3 has 16 amino acids. Germline values: CDR1 MNHNY, CDR2 SVGAGI (reference sequence). CDR3 nucleotide sequence: TGTGCCAGCAGTTACGTATTTCGGACAGGCAATCAGCCCCAGCATTTT. It codes for CASSYVFRTGNQPQHF.

This chain uses TRBV30 with TRBJ1-4; D is possibly TRBD1 (5 bases). V was pared by 0 bases and J by 8 bases, with 16 bases between. CDR1 and CDR2 (germline): GTSNPN, SVGIG (reference sequence). The CDR3 runs 15 residues. CDR3 loop: CAWSVKGVLGEKLFF. The DNA for the CDR3 is TGTGCCTGGAGTGTAAAAGGGGTTCTGGGGGAAAAACTGTTTTTT.

The genes are TRBV18 and TRBJ1-5, with 7 bases fitting TRBD1. CDR1 is KGHSH and CDR2 is LQKENI in the germline V gene. The V and J ends lost 2 bases and 4 bases, in that order; junction bases with no gene match: 8. This CDR3 is 16 amino acids long. The CDR3 DNA is TGTGCCAGCTCACCAAGCCCAGGGACAGCAAATCAGCCCCAGCATTTT. This gives the protein CASSPSPGTANQPQHF.